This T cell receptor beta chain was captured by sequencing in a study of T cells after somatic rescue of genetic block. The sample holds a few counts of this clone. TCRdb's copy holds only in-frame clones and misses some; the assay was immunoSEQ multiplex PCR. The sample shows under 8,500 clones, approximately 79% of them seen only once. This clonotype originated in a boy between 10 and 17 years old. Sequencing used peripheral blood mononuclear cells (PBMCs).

This CDR3 reads CATRADPLSPLHF. CDR3 nucleotide sequence: TGCGCCACCCGGGCGGACCCTCTCTCACCCCTCCACTTT. The genes are TRBV5-1 and TRBJ1-6; D is unclear. Germline V CDR1 and CDR2: SGHRS, YFSETQ. The CDR3 is 13 residues long. With 9 bases removed from V and 10 bases from J, the gap between germline ends came to 17 bases.